The 32 T cell receptor beta chains in this list originate from one sample, sequenced in a study of cytomegalovirus exposure and HLA in healthy donors. PCR employed 60 Vbeta and 13 Jbeta primers. TCRdb's copy holds only in-frame clones and misses some; the assay was immunoSEQ multiplex PCR. The sample holds about 150,000 clones, roughly 76% seen once. Material for sequencing was PBMCs. The receptors were gathered from a male donor in good health and CMV-seronegative.

The rearrangement links TRBV14 to TRBJ2-3; D unclear. This CDR3 contains 14 residues. V was clipped by 1 base and J by 3 bases, with 8 bases between them. The germline V gene encodes CDR1 SGHDN and CDR2 FVKESK. CDR3 amino acids: CASSQAGATDTQYF. The CDR3 DNA reads as TGTGCCAGCAGCCAAGCCGGAGCTACAGATACGCAGTATTTT.

This chain uses TRBV10-3 with TRBJ2-3; 12 bases agree with TRBD2. Unmatched junction bases numbered 7, after V lost 3 bases and J lost 12 bases. This CDR3 has 14 amino acids. Germline lookup yields CDR1 ENHRY and CDR2 SYGVKD. This CDR3 is CAISDLAGGDQQYF. The CDR3 DNA reads TGTGCCATCAGTGATCTAGCGGGGGGGGACCAACAGTATTTT.

This clone was found a few times. V is TRBV6-6 and J is TRBJ1-3, with TRBD1 matching over 7 bases. The V segment lost 10 bases and the J segment 3 bases; nucleotides outside the gene matches: 12. Germline V gene lookup returns CDR1 MNHNY and CDR2 SVGAGI (reference sequence). This CDR3 region has 15 residues. The CDR3 sequence: CAIRPGGQGGNTIYF. DNA of the CDR3: TGTGCCATCCGACCAGGGGGGCAAGGTGGAAACACCATATATTTT.

This clone was observed a handful of times. This chain joins TRBV6-5 and TRBJ2-5, with TRBD1 matching 12 bases. Trimming removed 5 bases from V and 5 bases from J; junction bases left unmatched: 3. The CDR3 totals 14 residues. Germline V gene sequence: CDR1 MNHEY, CDR2 SVGAGI. CDR3 nucleotides: TGTGCCAGCAGTAGGGACAGGGGGCGGGAGACCCAGTACTTC. It yields the protein CASSRDRGRETQYF.

Details on this clone: The sample has other DNA sequences that encode this CDR3 too. The CDR3 DNA sequence: TGTGCCAGCAGCGTGGGACAGGGGGCTGGAAACACCATATATTTT. It specifies CASSVGQGAGNTIYF. The chain uses TRBV9 and TRBJ1-3, with 11 nucleotides matching TRBD1. This CDR3 comprises 15 residues. Germline V gene data show CDR1 as SGDLS and CDR2 as YYNGEE. Unmatched junction bases numbered 0, after V lost 2 bases and J lost 2 bases. Full variable domain (remainder filled in from reference TRBV9 and TRBJ1-3): DSGVTQTPKHLITATGQRVTLRCSPRSGDLSVYWYQQSLDQGLQFLIQYYNGEERAKGNILERFSAQQFPDLHSELNLSSLELGDSALYFCASSVGQGAGNTIYFGEGSWLTVV.

The chain combines TRBV18 with TRBJ1-2, with 7 bases aligning to TRBD1. V was pared by 3 bases and J by 4 bases, with 5 bases of the junction left unmatched. This CDR3 contains 14 residues. Germline V lookup: CDR1 KGHSH, CDR2 LQKENI. This chain's CDR3 is CASSPTGSAYGYTF. The CDR3 nucleotides read TGTGCCAGCTCACCGACAGGGTCGGCCTATGGCTACACCTTC.

The CDR3 nucleotides read TGTGCCAGCAGCTTAGTTATGGGCTCGTTGGCACCCCTCCACTTT. As protein: CASSLVMGSLAPLHF. This chain connects TRBV7-9 to TRBJ1-6; D unclear. The CDR3 has 15 residues. The ends were cut back, 1 base at V and 11 bases at J, with 15 bases in the middle. Germline V gene sequence: CDR1 SEHNR, CDR2 FQNEAQ (reference sequence).

This chain connects TRBV5-1 to TRBJ2-1, with D perhaps matching TRBD2 (5 bases). The germline V and J ends were trimmed by 2 bases and 9 bases, with 18 bases remaining between them. Looked up from germline, CDR1 is SGHRS and CDR2 is YFSETQ. The CDR3 is 15 residues long. The CDR3 nucleotides are TGCGCCAGCAGCTTAAGGATGGGGAGTAATGCTGAGCAGTTCTTC. This codes for CASSLRMGSNAEQFF. Full variable domain (outside the CDR3, taken from reference TRBV5-1 and TRBJ2-1): KAGVTQTPRYLIKTRGQQVTLSCSPISGHRSVSWYQQTPGQGLQFLFEYFSETQRNKGNFPGRFSGRQFSNSRSEMNVSTLELGDSALYLCASSLRMGSNAEQFFGPGTRLTVL.

V usage is TRBV9 and J usage is TRBJ2-7; 7 bases map to TRBD2. Germline V gene sequence: CDR1 SGDLS, CDR2 YYNGEE. The CDR3 loop spans 14 amino acids. Trimming removed 0 bases from V and 3 bases from J; junction bases left unmatched: 3. CDR3 sequence: CASSVEWGGYEQYF. The CDR3 bases are TGTGCCAGCAGCGTAGAGTGGGGGGGCTACGAGCAGTACTTC.

The chain joins TRBV27 to TRBJ1-4; TRBD1 aligns across 7 bases. The CDR3 runs 15 residues. The germline V gene encodes CDR1 MNHEY and CDR2 SMNVEV (reference sequence). J was trimmed by 7 bases and V by 0 bases; bases with no gene match: 5. This CDR3 is CASSLSGAGGEKLFF. CDR3 bases: TGTGCCAGCAGTTTATCGGGGGCAGGGGGTGAAAAACTGTTTTTT.

The chain is built from TRBV7-2 and TRBJ1-1; TRBD1 matches 7 bases. Germline trimming cut 0 bases from V and 10 bases from J; bases unmatched to any gene: 5. The CDR3 runs 13 residues. Germline-derived CDR1 and CDR2 are SGHTA and FQGNSA. DNA of the CDR3: TGTGCCAGCAGCTTAGCACAGGACAGGAGAGCTTTCTTT. Translated: CASSLAQDRRAFF.

V is TRBV6-5 and J is TRBJ1-3, with D perhaps matching TRBD1 (6 bases). The V end was cut by 2 bases, the J end by 4 bases, with 9 bases between. There are 14 residues in the CDR3. From germline, CDR1 is MNHEY and CDR2 SVGAGI. DNA of the CDR3: TGTGCCAGCAGTTACGGGGGCGGCGGAAACACCATATATTTT. This translates into CASSYGGGGNTIYF.

This chain joins TRBV7-9 and TRBJ1-2, with a weak D call TRBD1 (6 bases). CDR3 length equals 16 residues. The germline V and J ends were trimmed by 0 bases and 5 bases, with 16 bases remaining between them. CDR1 is SEHNR, CDR2 FQNEAQ, per germline (reference sequence). The CDR3 sequence: CASSLALGAGDYGYTF. The CDR3 DNA reads TGTGCCAGCAGCTTAGCGCTTGGGGCAGGGGATTATGGCTACACCTTC.

This clone was counted only a few times. The rearrangement uses TRBV5-4 and TRBJ2-2, with TRBD2 as a possible D gene (7 bases). Germline V lookup: CDR1 SGHNT, CDR2 YYREEE (reference sequence). Trimming cost V 5 bases and J 5 bases, with 13 bases left between them. The CDR3 length is 14 residues. The CDR3 nucleotides read TGTGCCAGCAGACGGACAGCGGGAACCGGGGAGCTGTTTTTT. This gives the protein CASRRTAGTGELFF.

V usage is TRBV6-5 and J usage is TRBJ2-3, with D unresolved. CDR3 length equals 14 residues. Trimming shortened V by 6 bases and J by 2 bases, and 12 bases separated the two germline ends. Germline assignment: CDR1 MNHEY and CDR2 SVGAGI. The CDR3 nucleotides read TGTGCCAGCAGCCGTCTCGGAGCCACAGATACGCAGTATTTT. Translation gives CASSRLGATDTQYF.

This chain joins TRBV14 and TRBJ2-1; 8 bases align to TRBD2. The germline V gene encodes CDR1 SGHDN and CDR2 FVKESK. V lost 0 bases and J lost 2; bases outside the gene matches: 12. The CDR3 runs 19 residues. The CDR3 here is CASSQDLDGGALTYNEQFF. For the CDR3, the DNA is TGTGCCAGCAGCCAAGATCTTGACGGGGGGGCTTTGACCTACAATGAGCAGTTCTTC.

This clone was counted between two and nine times. The chain combines TRBV19 with TRBJ1-2; TRBD1 matches at 7 bases. Germline-derived CDR1 and CDR2 are LNHDA and SQIVND (reference sequence). The V segment lost 5 bases and the J segment 2 bases; nucleotides outside the gene matches: 8. The CDR3 runs 15 residues. The CDR3 DNA sequence: TGTGCCAGTAGTCCCGGGACAGCCAACAACTATGGCTACACCTTC. It specifies CASSPGTANNYGYTF. The full variable domain, completed using reference TRBV19 and TRBJ1-2, is DGGITQSPKYLFRKEGQNVTLSCEQNLNHDAMYWYRQDPGQGLRLIYYSQIVNDFQKGDIAEGYSVSREKKESFPLTVTSAQKNPTAFYLCASSPGTANNYGYTFGSGTRLTVV.

This clone was picked up a small number of times. For the CDR3, the DNA is TGTGCCAGCAGCTTCACAGGGGGTTTGTCCGGGGAGCTGTTTTTT. Translating gives CASSFTGGLSGELFF. This chain connects TRBV7-8 to TRBJ2-2, with 8 bases aligning to TRBD1. The CDR3 covers 15 residues. The V segment lost 3 bases and the J segment 6 bases; nucleotides outside the gene matches: 6. Per germline, CDR1 SGHVS and CDR2 FQNEAQ. Combining the CDR3 with reference TRBV7-8 and TRBJ2-2 gives the whole variable domain GAGVSQSPRYKVAKRGQDVALRCDPISGHVSLFWYQQALGQGPEFLTYFQNEAQLDKSGLPSDRFFAERPEGSVSTLKIQRTQQEDSAVYLCASSFTGGLSGELFFGEGSRLTVL.

The chain couples TRBV4-1 to TRBJ1-1; 7 bases agree with TRBD1. CDR1 MGHRA and CDR2 YSYEKL come from the germline V gene. The length of the CDR3 is 14 residues. V trimming: 1 base; J trimming: 9 bases; junction bases outside the gene matches: 8. The CDR3 coding sequence is TGCGCCAGCAGCCAAGCGGCAGGGGGGCATAAAGCTTTCTTT. Translation: CASSQAAGGHKAFF.

The chain carries TRBV5-8 and TRBJ2-7; D is undetermined. The ends were cut back, 0 bases at V and 6 bases at J, with 10 bases in the middle. The CDR3 is 13 residues long. Germline V gene lookup returns CDR1 SGHTS and CDR2 YDEGEE. The CDR3 reads CASSLVMAGEQYF. The CDR3 nucleotides are TGTGCCAGCAGCTTGGTGATGGCTGGCGAGCAGTACTTC.

This clone has a handful of counts. V and J are TRBV30 and TRBJ2-1, with TRBD2 identical over 14 bases. The CDR3 length is 16 residues. Trimming removed 0 bases from V and 9 bases from J; junction bases left unmatched: 7. Germline V gene data show CDR1 as GTSNPN and CDR2 as SVGIG (reference sequence). Here the CDR3 reads CAWSVRGLAGVGEQFF. The CDR3 DNA reads as TGTGCCTGGAGTGTACGGGGACTAGCGGGGGTAGGTGAGCAGTTCTTC.

The chain has TRBV19 and TRBJ2-5, with 9 bases matching TRBD2. The length of the CDR3 is 17 residues. Germline assignment: CDR1 LNHDA and CDR2 SQIVND (reference sequence). With 4 bases clipped from V and 5 bases from J, the junction kept 14 bases outside the gene matches. For the CDR3, the DNA is TGTGCCAGTAGTAATTCCGTCGCGGGGGGGCCGCGGGAGACCCAGTACTTC. It yields the protein CASSNSVAGGPRETQYF.

This chain joins TRBV30 and TRBJ2-1; TRBD2 is a possible D gene (6 bases). V lost 2 bases and J 1 base, leaving 9 bases between the germline ends. The CDR3 is 14 residues long. Germline CDR1 is GTSNPN and CDR2 is SVGIG (reference sequence). The CDR3 spells CAWSLGLSYNEQFF. As DNA, the CDR3 is TGTGCCTGGAGTTTGGGACTTTCCTACAATGAGCAGTTCTTC. Full variable domain (missing parts from reference TRBV30 and TRBJ2-1): SQTIHQWPATLVQPVGSPLSLECTVEGTSNPNLYWYRQAAGRGLQLLFYSVGIGQISSEVPQNLSASRPQDRQFILSSKKLLLSDSGFYLCAWSLGLSYNEQFFGPGTRLTVL.

This chain uses TRBV5-8 with TRBJ1-5; the D gene is possibly TRBD1 (6 bases). V was clipped by 4 bases and J by 4 bases, with 15 bases between them. Germline CDR1 is SGHTS and CDR2 is YDEGEE. CDR3 length: 15 amino acids. This CDR3 is CASSLEGVRNQPQHF. The CDR3 nucleotides read TGTGCCAGCAGCCTCGAGGGGGTAAGAAATCAGCCCCAGCATTTT.

The chain carries TRBV7-9 and TRBJ1-5, with TRBD1 matching 7 bases. The CDR3 extends over 14 amino acids. V lost 5 bases, J lost 6 bases, and 7 bases stayed unmatched. Germline lookup yields CDR1 SEHNR and CDR2 FQNEAQ (reference sequence). The CDR3 is CASSRDSPSQPQHF. The CDR3 region has the DNA TGTGCCAGCAGCCGGGACAGTCCTTCTCAGCCCCAGCATTTT. Looking up the rest from reference TRBV7-9 and TRBJ1-5 gives the full variable domain: DTGVSQNPRHKITKRGQNVTFRCDPISEHNRLYWYRQTLGQGPEFLTYFQNEAQLEKSRLLSDRFSAERPKGSFSTLEIQRTEQGDSAMYLCASSRDSPSQPQHFGDGTRLSIL.

This clone occurred once. The genes are TRBV6-5 and TRBJ2-7; D unclear. The germline V gene encodes CDR1 MNHEY and CDR2 SVGAGI. CDR3 length: 14 residues. V lost 0 bases and J 0 bases, leaving 6 bases between the germline ends. In nucleotides, the CDR3 is TGTGCCAGCAGTTACTCGCCAGTCTCCTACGAGCAGTACTTC. This sequence encodes CASSYSPVSYEQYF.

This sequence joins TRBV19 and TRBJ2-5; 7 bases fit TRBD2. J was trimmed by 1 base and V by 1 base; bases with no gene match: 3. The CDR3 runs 15 residues. Germline CDR1 LNHDA, CDR2 SQIVND (reference sequence). The CDR3 region is CASSIAGRAQETQYF. The DNA for the CDR3 is TGTGCCAGTAGTATAGCAGGGAGGGCCCAAGAGACCCAGTACTTC.

This chain connects TRBV2 to TRBJ1-2; D is possibly TRBD1 (5 bases). CDR1 SNHLY and CDR2 FYNNEI come from the germline V gene. The CDR3 has 13 residues. The ends were cut back, 4 bases at V and 8 bases at J, with 14 bases in the middle. CDR3 bases: TGTGCCAGCAGTGGCTCAGGGAACGGGGGCTACACCTTC. Translation gives CASSGSGNGGYTF.

This chain connects TRBV1 to TRBJ2-5; the tabulated D call, TRBD2, remains unverified against the DNA. TRBV1 is marked as a pseudogene. The CDR3 loop spans 16 amino acids. CDR3: CTSSQKPQRTQETQYF. The CDR3 nucleotides are TGCACCAGCAGCCAAAAGCCCCAGCGGACCCAAGAGACCCAGTACTTC.

The chain carries TRBV5-6 and TRBJ2-5, with 8 bases that match TRBD1. Germline V gene sequence: CDR1 SGHDT, CDR2 YYEEEE. V dropped 4 bases and J dropped 4; count of bases not matched to a gene: 9. This CDR3 has 15 amino acids. The CDR3 spells CASSPGQGWGETQYF. CDR3 in DNA: TGTGCCAGCAGCCCTGGACAGGGATGGGGAGAGACCCAGTACTTC.

The DNA for the CDR3 is TGTGCCACCAGCAGGGGCGGGGGGCCTAGCACAGATACGCAGTATTTT. Translating it yields CATSRGGGPSTDTQYF. V usage is TRBV15 and J usage is TRBJ2-3; 8 positions match TRBD2. After removal of 3 bases from V and 0 bases from J, the junction contained 5 bases not matched to a gene. The CDR3 runs to 16 residues. Germline V gene data show CDR1 as LNHNV and CDR2 as YYDKDF (reference sequence). Combining the CDR3 with reference TRBV15 and TRBJ2-3 gives the whole variable domain DAMVIQNPRYQVTQFGKPVTLSCSQTLNHNVMYWYQQKSSQAPKLLFHYYDKDFNNEADTPDNFQSRRPNTSFCFLDIRSPGLGDTAMYLCATSRGGGPSTDTQYFGPGTRLTVL.

The chain carries TRBV7-9 and TRBJ2-5; 9 nucleotides match TRBD1. CDR3 length: 15 residues. The germline CDR1 and CDR2 sequences are SEHNR and FQNEAQ (reference sequence). The junction had 8 bases not matched to a gene; V was cut back by 5 bases and J by 4 bases. Here the CDR3 DNA reads TGTGCCAGCAGCCCCGGGACAGGGTCACCAGAGACCCAGTACTTC. It specifies CASSPGTGSPETQYF.